This T cell receptor beta chain was profiled in a study of response to subunit inactivated influenza vaccine. Study-wide findings and caveats: Authors suggested few new T cells are recruited by each seasonal influenza vaccination.

Remarks on this clonotype: The antigen remains unidentified. Mismatch with germline at one junction end may stem from a read error.

The CDR3 is made up of 14 amino acids. CDR1 SGDLS and CDR2 YYNGEE come from the germline V gene. Each CDR3 protein gets one entry after TCRdb re-called the RT-PCR reads with MiXCR. The sample shows around 580,000 distinct CDR3 sequences, 14% of them seen only once. This receptor was obtained from a man aged 50 to 60 who received an inactivated influenza vaccine. The J gene is TRBJ2-5, the V gene TRBV9; no reliable D call. Sequenced here: PBMCs from blood, sampled approximately 12 days after vaccination. CDR3 in amino acids: CASRVGTLGETQYF. CDR3 DNA: TGTGCCAGCCGCGTAGGAACTCTAGGAGAGACCCAGTACTTC. Variable domain in full (rest from reference TRBV9 and TRBJ2-5): DSGVTQTPKHLITATGQRVTLRCSPRSGDLSVYWYQQSLDQGLQFLIQYYNGEERAKGNILERFSAQQFPDLHSELNLSSLELGDSALYFCASRVGTLGETQYFGPGTRLLVL.